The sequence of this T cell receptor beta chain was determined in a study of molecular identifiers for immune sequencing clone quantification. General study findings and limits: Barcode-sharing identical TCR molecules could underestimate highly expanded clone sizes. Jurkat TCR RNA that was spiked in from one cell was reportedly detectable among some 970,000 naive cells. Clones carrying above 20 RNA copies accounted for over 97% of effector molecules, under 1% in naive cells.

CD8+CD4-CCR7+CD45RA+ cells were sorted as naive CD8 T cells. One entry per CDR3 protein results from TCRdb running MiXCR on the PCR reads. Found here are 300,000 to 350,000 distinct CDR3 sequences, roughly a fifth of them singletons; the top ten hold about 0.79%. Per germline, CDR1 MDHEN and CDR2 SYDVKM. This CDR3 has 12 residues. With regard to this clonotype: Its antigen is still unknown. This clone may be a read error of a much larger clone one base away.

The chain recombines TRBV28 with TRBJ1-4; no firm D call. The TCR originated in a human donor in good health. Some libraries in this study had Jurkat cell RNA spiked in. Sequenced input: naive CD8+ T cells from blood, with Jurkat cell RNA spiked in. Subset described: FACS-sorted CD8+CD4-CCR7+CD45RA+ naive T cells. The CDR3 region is CASSLTSEKLFF. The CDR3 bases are TGTGCCAGCAGTCTAACTAGTGAAAAACTGTTTTTT.